The rows below give T cell receptor beta chains drawn from one sample of a study of blood T cell repertoires in COVID-19. Repertoires were generated with immunoSEQ multiplex PCR, while TCRdb's copy carries only in-frame clones and drops some. The sample yields about 220,000 clones, around 88% seen once. Sequencing was performed on PBMCs or T cells enriched from blood (not recorded which). The receptors derive from a woman aged 35 to 49 with acute COVID-19. Each CDR3 is given with its conserved first and last residue. The order of the fields is J gene, V gene, clone size, D gene, CDR3 DNA, CDR3 protein. A D gene is named only where the DNA matches it firmly. Rows may omit the clone size; those that give it use once, few, many or a size class.

TRBJ2-3,TRBV4-3,NA,NA,TGCGCCAGCAGCCAACAGACAGATACGCAGTATTTT,CASSQQTDTQYF
TRBJ2-5,TRBV24-1,once,NA,TGTGCCACCAGTGATGGGGGATCCGGGGGTTTGGAGACCCAGTACTTC,CATSDGGSGGLETQYF
TRBJ2-7,TRBV27,many,NA,TGTGCCAGCAGTTTACAGGGTGGCGAGCAGTACTTC,CASSLQGGEQYF
TRBJ2-1,TRBV27,NA,TRBD2,TGTGCCAGCAGACCAAATGGACTAGTCAGCAATGAGCAGTTCTTC,CASRPNGLVSNEQFF
TRBJ2-3,TRBV20-1,NA,NA,TGCAGTGCTAGTGATCACACAGATACGCAGTATTTT,CSASDHTDTQYF
TRBJ1-1,TRBV30,NA,NA,TGTGCCTGGAGTGCTGGGCGTGGCACTGAAGCTTTCTTT,CAWSAGRGTEAFF
TRBJ2-5,TRBV2,NA,TRBD2,TGTGCCGGACGAGCGGGGGGCCAACCGCGGTACTTC,CAGRAGGQPRYF
TRBJ1-1,TRBV5-4,NA,NA,TGTGCCAGCAGCTTCGGGGTAACGAACACTGAAGCTTTCTTT,CASSFGVTNTEAFF
TRBJ2-1,TRBV19,NA,NA,TGTGCCAGTAGTATAGATGGGTGGAGGGGTAGTAATCCTTACAATGAGCAGTTCTTC,CASSIDGWRGSNPYNEQFF
TRBJ2-1,TRBV12-1,once,NA,TGTGCCAGCAGCTTTACAGGGGGCGATGAGCAGTTCTTC,CASSFTGGDEQFF
TRBJ1-2,TRBV19,few,NA,TGTGCCAGTAGTATAGAATTGTTCCGAGGCGGCTACACCTTC,CASSIELFRGGYTF
TRBJ1-2,TRBV6-5,NA,NA,TGTGCCAGCACCCAGACAGGATACTATGGCTACACCTTC,CASTQTGYYGYTF
TRBJ1-2,TRBV21-1,NA,NA,TGTGCCAGCAGCAACTTGGGCTCTAACTATGGCTACACCTTC,CASSNLGSNYGYTF
TRBJ2-7,TRBV24-1,NA,NA,TGTGCCACCAGTGACCCCAACAGGGACGAGCAGTACTTC,CATSDPNRDEQYF
TRBJ1-2,TRBV10-3,NA,TRBD1,TGTGCCATCAGTACCCGGGACAGCTATGGCTACACCTTC,CAISTRDSYGYTF
TRBJ1-2,TRBV4-2,few,TRBD1,TGTGCCAGCAGCCAACTCGGGACAGGGGTAAACTATGGCTACACCTTC,CASSQLGTGVNYGYTF
TRBJ2-2,TRBV28,NA,TRBD2,TGTGCCAGCAGCCACCTGGGGGGACTAGCGGGAGGGCTTCCCGGGGAGCTGTTTTTT,CASSHLGGLAGGLPGELFF
TRBJ1-6,TRBV5-4,once,NA,TGTGCCAGCAGCTTGGCCAATACGGGGGGCTCCTATAATTCACCCCTCCACTTT,CASSLANTGGSYNSPLHF
TRBJ1-5,TRBV11-2,NA,TRBD1,TGTGCCAGCAGCCGGACAGGGGGGAGCTATCAGCCCCAGCATTTT,CASSRTGGSYQPQHF
TRBJ1-2,TRBV7-2,once,TRBD1,TGTGCCAGCAGCGCCCGACAGGGGACATATGGCTACACCTTC,CASSARQGTYGYTF
TRBJ1-1,TRBV6-2/TRBV6-3,NA,NA,TGTGCCAGCAGCCTCGGACAACGCACTGAAGCTTTCTTT,CASSLGQRTEAFF
TRBJ2-1,TRBV5-1,NA,TRBD2,TGCGCCAGCAGCACGGGACTAGCGTCTTACTACAATGAGCAGTTCTTC,CASSTGLASYYNEQFF
TRBJ2-5,TRBV5-1,NA,TRBD2,TGCGCCAGCAGCTTTTTCAGGGGATGGACGTCGGGACTAGCGGACCAAGAGACCCAGTACTTC,CASSFFRGWTSGLADQETQYF
TRBJ2-7,TRBV11-2,NA,NA,TGTGCCAGCAGCGCCGGGACAAGGTTCTACGAGCAGTACTTC,CASSAGTRFYEQYF
TRBJ1-2,TRBV7-8,NA,TRBD1,TGTGCCAGCAGCCCGGGACAGTATGGCTACACCTTC,CASSPGQYGYTF
TRBJ2-1,TRBV20-1,NA,NA,TGCAGTGCGGGGAGCGTCCGGGAGCAGTTCTTC,CSAGSVREQFF
TRBJ2-1,TRBV5-1,NA,NA,TGCGCCAGCAGCTCGCTTACTAGGCCGCATGAGCAGTTCTTC,CASSSLTRPHEQFF
TRBJ1-6,TRBV7-9,NA,TRBD1,TGTGCCAGCAGCTCCGGGACAGGGGGGAATTCACCCCTCCACTTT,CASSSGTGGNSPLHF
TRBJ2-1,TRBV7-2,NA,NA,TGTGCCAGCAGCCAGCAAACTAGCCCGGGTCGAAATGAGCAGTTCTTC,CASSQQTSPGRNEQFF
TRBJ2-3,TRBV5-1,NA,NA,TGCGCCAGCAGCTTATTTAGTCGGGCAGATACGCAGTATTTT,CASSLFSRADTQYF
TRBJ2-5,TRBV7-2,NA,NA,TGTGCCAGCAGCGGGGGGGGGACAACCCGGGAGACCCAGTACTTC,CASSGGGTTRETQYF
TRBJ2-3,TRBV10-1,once,NA,TGCGCCAGCAGGGACAGCTTCACGGATACGCAGTATTTT,CASRDSFTDTQYF
TRBJ2-6,TRBV7-6,NA,TRBD2,TGTGCCAGCAGCTTACTTCCTAGCGGCCCCCTTCCTGGGGCCAACGTCCTGACTTTC,CASSLLPSGPLPGANVLTF
TRBJ1-1,TRBV3-1/TRBV3-2,NA,TRBD1,TGTGCCAGCAGCCAAGTGGGACAGGGGGCATCTGAAGCTTTCTTT,CASSQVGQGASEAFF
TRBJ2-3,TRBV24-1,NA,TRBD2,TGTGCCACCGGACCTAGCGGAAGGTTAGATACGCAGTATTTT,CATGPSGRLDTQYF
TRBJ2-4,TRBV11-2,NA,NA,TGTGCCAGCAGCTCCCCCTCGCCAGGCAACATTCAGTACTTC,CASSSPSPGNIQYF
TRBJ1-6,TRBV5-3,once,NA,TGTGCCAGAAGCTTCGATTCACCCCTCCACTTT,CARSFDSPLHF
TRBJ1-5,TRBV10-3,NA,TRBD1,TGTGCCAGCGACGCAGGGGGCGGCAATCAGCCCCAGCATTTT,CASDAGGGNQPQHF
TRBJ1-6,TRBV28,NA,NA,TGTGCCAGCAAGGAGGGCTCCTATAATTCACCCCTCCACTTT,CASKEGSYNSPLHF
TRBJ2-1,TRBV12-3/TRBV12-4,NA,TRBD1,TGTGCCAGCAGTGCGACCGGGACAGGGCAGTTCTTC,CASSATGTGQFF
TRBJ2-2,TRBV12-3/TRBV12-4,few,NA,TGTGCAGGGGGGGGCACCGGGGAGCTGTTTTTT,CAGGGTGELFF
TRBJ2-4,TRBV10-3,NA,TRBD1,TGTGCCATCAAAGAGGGGGCGGGTAACATTCAGTACTTC,CAIKEGAGNIQYF
TRBJ1-2,TRBV7-2,NA,NA,TGTGCCAGCAGCTCAGGGTACAGCCCTGGCTACACCTTC,CASSSGYSPGYTF
TRBJ2-5,TRBV18,NA,NA,TGTGCCAGCTCCCCGAATATACAGGGCGCGGAGACCCAGTACTTC,CASSPNIQGAETQYF